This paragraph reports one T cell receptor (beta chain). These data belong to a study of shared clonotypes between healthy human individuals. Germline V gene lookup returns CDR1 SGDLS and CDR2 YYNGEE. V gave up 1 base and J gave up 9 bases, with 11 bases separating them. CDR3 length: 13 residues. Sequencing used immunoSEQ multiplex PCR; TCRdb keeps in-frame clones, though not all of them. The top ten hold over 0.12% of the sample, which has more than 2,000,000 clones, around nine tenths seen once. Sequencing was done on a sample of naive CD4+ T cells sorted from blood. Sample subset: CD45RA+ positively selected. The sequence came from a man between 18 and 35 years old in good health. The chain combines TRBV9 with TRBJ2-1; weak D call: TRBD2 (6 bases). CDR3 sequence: CASSVSGTLEQFF. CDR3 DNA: TGTGCCAGCAGCGTATCCGGGACTCTTGAGCAGTTCTTC.